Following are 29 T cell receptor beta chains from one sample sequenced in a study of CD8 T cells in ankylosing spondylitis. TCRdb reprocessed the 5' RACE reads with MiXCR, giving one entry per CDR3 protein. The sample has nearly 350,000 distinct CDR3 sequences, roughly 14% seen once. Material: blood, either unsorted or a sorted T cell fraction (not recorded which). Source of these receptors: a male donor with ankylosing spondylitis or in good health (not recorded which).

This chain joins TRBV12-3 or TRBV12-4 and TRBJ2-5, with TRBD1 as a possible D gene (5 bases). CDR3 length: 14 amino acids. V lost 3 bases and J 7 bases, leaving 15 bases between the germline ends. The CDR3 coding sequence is TGTGCCAGCAGTTTGGGCGATCCTCAGGGGACCCAGTACTTC. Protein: CASSLGDPQGTQYF.

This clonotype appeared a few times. The CDR3 nucleotides are TGTGCCAGCAGCTTAGTCCAGGGGGCGCAGGCCAACGTCCTGACTTTC. Its translation: CASSLVQGAQANVLTF. The chain couples TRBV7-2 to TRBJ2-6; 8 positions match TRBD1. Germline CDR1 is SGHTA and CDR2 is FQGNSA. The J segment lost 6 bases and the V segment lost 1 base, leaving 5 bases of the junction unmatched. This CDR3 is built from 16 residues. Full variable domain (outside the CDR3, taken from reference TRBV7-2 and TRBJ2-6): GAGVSQSPSNKVTEKGKDVELRCDPISGHTALYWYRQSLGQGLEFLIYFQGNSAPDKSGLPSDRFSAERTGGSVSTLTIQRTQQEDSAVYLCASSLVQGAQANVLTFGAGSRLTVL.

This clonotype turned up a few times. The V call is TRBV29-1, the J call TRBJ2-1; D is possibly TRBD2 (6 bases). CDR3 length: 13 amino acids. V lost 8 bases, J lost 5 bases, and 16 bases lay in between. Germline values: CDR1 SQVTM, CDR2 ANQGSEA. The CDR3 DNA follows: TGCAGCATTGGGGGGTCCGGGAACAATGAGCAGTTCTTC. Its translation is CSIGGSGNNEQFF.

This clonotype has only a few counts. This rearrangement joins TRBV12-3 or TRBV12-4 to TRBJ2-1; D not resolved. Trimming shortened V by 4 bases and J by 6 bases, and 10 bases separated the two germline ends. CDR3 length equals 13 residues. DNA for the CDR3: TGTGCCAGCAGTTCCCGGCCCTTCAATGAGCAGTTCTTC. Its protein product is CASSSRPFNEQFF.

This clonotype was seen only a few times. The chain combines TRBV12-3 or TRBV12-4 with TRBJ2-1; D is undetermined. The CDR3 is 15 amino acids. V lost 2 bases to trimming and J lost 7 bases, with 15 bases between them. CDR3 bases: TGTGCCAGCAGTTTAAGGGCTAAATCCGGGAATGAGCAGTTCTTC. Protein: CASSLRAKSGNEQFF.

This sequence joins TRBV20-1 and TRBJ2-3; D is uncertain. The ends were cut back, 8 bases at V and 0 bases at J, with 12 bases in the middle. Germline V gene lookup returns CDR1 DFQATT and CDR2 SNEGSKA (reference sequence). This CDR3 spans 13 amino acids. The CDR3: CSLKGSSTDTQYF. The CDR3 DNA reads TGCAGTCTAAAAGGATCTAGCACAGATACGCAGTATTTT.

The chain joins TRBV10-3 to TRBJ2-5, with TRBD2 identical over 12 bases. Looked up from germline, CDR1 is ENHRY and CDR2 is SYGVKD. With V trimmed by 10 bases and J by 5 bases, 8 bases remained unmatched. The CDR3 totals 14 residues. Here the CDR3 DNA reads TGTGCCACCCGACTAGCGGGAGAATCGGAGACCCAGTACTTC. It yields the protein CATRLAGESETQYF.

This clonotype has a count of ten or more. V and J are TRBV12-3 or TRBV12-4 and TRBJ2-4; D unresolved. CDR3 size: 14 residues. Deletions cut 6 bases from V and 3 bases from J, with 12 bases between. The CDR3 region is CASRRSLVKNIQYF. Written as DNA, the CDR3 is TGTGCCAGCAGAAGGTCCTTGGTCAAAAACATTCAGTACTTC.

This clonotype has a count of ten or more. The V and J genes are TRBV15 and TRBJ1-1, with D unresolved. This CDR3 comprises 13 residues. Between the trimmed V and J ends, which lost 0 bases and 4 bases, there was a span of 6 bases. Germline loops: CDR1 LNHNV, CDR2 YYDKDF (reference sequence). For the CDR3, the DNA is TGTGCCACCAGCAGAGATGTAGGCACTGAAGCTTTCTTT. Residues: CATSRDVGTEAFF.

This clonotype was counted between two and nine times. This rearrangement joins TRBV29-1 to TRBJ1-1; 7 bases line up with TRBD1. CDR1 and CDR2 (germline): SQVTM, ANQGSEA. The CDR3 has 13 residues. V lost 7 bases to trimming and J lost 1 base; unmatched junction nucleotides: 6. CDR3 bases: TGCAGCGCCTTACAGGGGCGGAACACTGAAGCTTTCTTT. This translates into CSALQGRNTEAFF.

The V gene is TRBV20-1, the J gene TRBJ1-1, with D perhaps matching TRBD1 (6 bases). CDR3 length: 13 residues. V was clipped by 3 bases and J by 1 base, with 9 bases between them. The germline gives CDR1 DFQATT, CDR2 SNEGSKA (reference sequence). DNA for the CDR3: TGCAGTGCTAGGAGGGACACGAACACTGAAGCTTTCTTT. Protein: CSARRDTNTEAFF.

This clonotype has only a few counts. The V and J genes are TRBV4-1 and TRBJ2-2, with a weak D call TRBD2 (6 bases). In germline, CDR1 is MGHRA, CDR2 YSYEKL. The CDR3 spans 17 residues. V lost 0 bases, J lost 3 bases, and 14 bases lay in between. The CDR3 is CASSQDGGLRYTGELFF. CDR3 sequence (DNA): TGCGCCAGCAGCCAAGATGGGGGACTTAGATACACCGGGGAGCTGTTTTTT.

CDR3 DNA: TGTGCCAGCAGTCCCGCTAGTGTGATGAACACTGAAGCTTTCTTT. Translating it yields CASSPASVMNTEAFF. The chain employs TRBV12-3 or TRBV12-4 and TRBJ1-1, with D uncertain. V was clipped by 5 bases and J by 0 bases, with 13 bases between them. The CDR3 is made up of 15 amino acids.

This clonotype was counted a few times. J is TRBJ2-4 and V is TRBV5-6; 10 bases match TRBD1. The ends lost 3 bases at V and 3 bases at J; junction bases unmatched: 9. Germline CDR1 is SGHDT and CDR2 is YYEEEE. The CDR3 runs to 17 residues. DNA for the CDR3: TGTGCCAGCAGCTACCGGACAGGGGGGGTGAGCAAAAACATTCAGTACTTC. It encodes CASSYRTGGVSKNIQYF.

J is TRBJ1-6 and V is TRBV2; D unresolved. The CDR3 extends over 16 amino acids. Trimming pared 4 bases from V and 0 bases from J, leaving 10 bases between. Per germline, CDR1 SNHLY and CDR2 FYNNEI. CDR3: CASSGTRSSYNSPLHF. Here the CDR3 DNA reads TGTGCCAGCAGTGGTACGCGGAGCTCCTATAATTCACCCCTCCACTTT.

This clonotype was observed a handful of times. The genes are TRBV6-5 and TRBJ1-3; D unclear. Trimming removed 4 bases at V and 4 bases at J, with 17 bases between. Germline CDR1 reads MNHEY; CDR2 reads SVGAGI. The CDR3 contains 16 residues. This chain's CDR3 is CASSSIASGNGNTIYF. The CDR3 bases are TGTGCCAGCAGTTCGATAGCCTCGGGAAACGGAAACACCATATATTTT.

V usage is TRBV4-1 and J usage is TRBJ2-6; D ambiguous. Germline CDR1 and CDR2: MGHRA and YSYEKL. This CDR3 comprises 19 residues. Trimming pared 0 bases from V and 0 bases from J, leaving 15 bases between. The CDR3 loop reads CASSQDSPGAYSGANVLTF. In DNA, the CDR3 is TGCGCCAGCAGCCAAGATAGCCCAGGTGCATACTCTGGGGCCAACGTCCTGACTTTC.

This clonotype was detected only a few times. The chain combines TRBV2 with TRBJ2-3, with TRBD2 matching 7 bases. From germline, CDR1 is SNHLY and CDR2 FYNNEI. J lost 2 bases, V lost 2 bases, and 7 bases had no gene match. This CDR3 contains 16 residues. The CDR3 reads CASSEYRGGTTDTQYF. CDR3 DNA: TGTGCCAGCAGTGAATATAGGGGAGGGACCACAGATACGCAGTATTTT.

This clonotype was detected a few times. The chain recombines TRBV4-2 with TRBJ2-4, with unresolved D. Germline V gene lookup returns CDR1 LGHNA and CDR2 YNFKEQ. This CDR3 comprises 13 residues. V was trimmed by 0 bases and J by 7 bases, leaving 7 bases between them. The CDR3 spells CASSQESGNIQYF. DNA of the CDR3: TGTGCCAGCAGCCAAGAGAGTGGGAACATTCAGTACTTC.

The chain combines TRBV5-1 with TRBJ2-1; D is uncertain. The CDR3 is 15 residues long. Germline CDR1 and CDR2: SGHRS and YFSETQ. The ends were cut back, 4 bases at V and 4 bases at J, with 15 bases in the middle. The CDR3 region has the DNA TGCGCCAGCAGCCTGAGTAGGAGTGGTTACAATGAGCAGTTCTTC. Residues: CASSLSRSGYNEQFF.

This CDR3 reads CSVEGRDRTKNIQYF. The CDR3 DNA reads as TGCAGCGTTGAAGGCCGAGACAGAACCAAAAACATTCAGTACTTC. The rearrangement uses TRBV29-1 and TRBJ2-4; a weak D match, TRBD1 (5 bases). V lost 1 base and J lost 2, with 12 bases in between. The germline CDR1 and CDR2 sequences are SQVTM and ANQGSEA. The CDR3 has 15 amino acids.

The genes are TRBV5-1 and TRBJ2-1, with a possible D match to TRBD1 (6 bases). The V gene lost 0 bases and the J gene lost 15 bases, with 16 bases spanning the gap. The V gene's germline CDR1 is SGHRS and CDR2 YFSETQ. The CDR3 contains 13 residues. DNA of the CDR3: TGCGCCAGCAGCTTGGACACCGGGACACCGGGGTTCTTC. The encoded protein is CASSLDTGTPGFF.

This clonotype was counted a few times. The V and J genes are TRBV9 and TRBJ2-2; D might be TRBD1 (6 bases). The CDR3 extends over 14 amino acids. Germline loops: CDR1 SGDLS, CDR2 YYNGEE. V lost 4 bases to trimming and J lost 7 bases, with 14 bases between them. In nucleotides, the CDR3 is TGTGCCAGCAGCTCCCACAGGGTCGGCGGGGAGCTGTTTTTT. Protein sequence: CASSSHRVGGELFF.

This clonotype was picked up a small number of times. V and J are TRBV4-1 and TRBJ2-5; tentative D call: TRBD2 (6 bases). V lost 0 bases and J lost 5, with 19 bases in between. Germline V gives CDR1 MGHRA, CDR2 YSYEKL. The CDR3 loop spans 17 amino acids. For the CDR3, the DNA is TGCGCCAGCAGCCAAGATTTTAGCGGAAGGGCGGGGGAGACCCAGTACTTC. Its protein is CASSQDFSGRAGETQYF.

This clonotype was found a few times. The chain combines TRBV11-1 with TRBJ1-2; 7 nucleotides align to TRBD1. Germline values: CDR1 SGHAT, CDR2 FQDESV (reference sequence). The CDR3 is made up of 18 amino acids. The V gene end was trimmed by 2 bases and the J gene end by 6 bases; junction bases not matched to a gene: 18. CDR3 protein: CASSLSGGVTGPLDGYTF. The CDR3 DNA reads TGTGCCAGCAGCTTATCCGGGGGTGTGACAGGGCCTTTGGATGGCTACACCTTC.

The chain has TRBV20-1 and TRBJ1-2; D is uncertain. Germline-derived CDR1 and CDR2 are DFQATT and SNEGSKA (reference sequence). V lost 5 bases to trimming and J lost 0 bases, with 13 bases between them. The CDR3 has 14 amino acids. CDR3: CSAGGGLTNYGYTF. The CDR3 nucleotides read TGCAGTGCTGGTGGAGGGTTAACTAACTATGGCTACACCTTC.

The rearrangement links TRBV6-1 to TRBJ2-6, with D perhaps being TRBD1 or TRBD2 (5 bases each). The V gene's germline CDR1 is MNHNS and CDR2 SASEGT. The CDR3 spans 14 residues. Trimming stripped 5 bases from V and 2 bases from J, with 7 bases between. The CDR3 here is CASSQGAGANVLTF. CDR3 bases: TGTGCCAGCAGTCAGGGAGCTGGGGCCAACGTCCTGACTTTC.

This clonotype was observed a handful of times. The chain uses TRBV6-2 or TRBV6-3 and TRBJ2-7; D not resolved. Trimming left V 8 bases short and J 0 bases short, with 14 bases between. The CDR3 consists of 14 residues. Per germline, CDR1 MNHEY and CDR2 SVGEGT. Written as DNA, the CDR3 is TGTGCCAGCCATGGTTGGGTGAGCTCCTACGAGCAGTACTTC. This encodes CASHGWVSSYEQYF.

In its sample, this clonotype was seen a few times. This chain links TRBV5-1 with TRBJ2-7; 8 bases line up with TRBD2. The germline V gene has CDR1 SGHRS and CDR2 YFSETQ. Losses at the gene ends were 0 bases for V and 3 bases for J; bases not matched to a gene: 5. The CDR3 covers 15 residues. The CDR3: CASSLGLARNYEQYF. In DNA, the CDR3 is TGCGCCAGCAGCTTGGGACTAGCGAGAAACTACGAGCAGTACTTC.